This TCR beta chain appears in the sequencing data of a study of T cell responses to AZD1222 COVID-19 vaccine. The wider study: It was second doses at about 4 or about 12 weeks that were pooled. The study's findings and limits: Most donors were white British, females outnumbered males, and clonal diversity was possibly underestimated. No day 14 peak samples; only post-peak repertoires were characterized. The reported proportion of spike-specific TCRs targeting unmutated variant regions was nearly half.

Looked up from germline, CDR1 is MDHEN and CDR2 is SYDVKM. V was trimmed by 4 bases and J by 10 bases, leaving 20 bases between them. This CDR3 region has 16 residues. Assay used: immunoSEQ multiplex PCR; TCRdb lists only in-frame clones, some missing. The sample lists some 130,000 clones, 84% occurring once. Concerning this clone itself: Its antigen is undetermined.

The sequencing here drew on peripheral blood, taken on day 0 of AZD1222 vaccination. This chain uses TRBV28 with TRBJ1-6; D call uncertain. This receptor was taken from an adult in good health. The CDR3 DNA reads as TGTGCCAGCAGTTCCCTCCTCGCCGGGTATGGGTCACCCCTCCACTTT. Its protein product is CASSSLLAGYGSPLHF.